The 29 T cell receptor beta chains reported below all come from one sample, sequenced in a study of blood T cell repertoires in COVID-19. Repertoires were generated with immunoSEQ multiplex PCR, while TCRdb's copy carries only in-frame clones and drops some. The sample consists of roughly 300,000 clones, about 83% of them appearing once. The sequenced material came from peripheral blood. These receptors all come from a woman between 50 and 59 years old with acute or convalescent COVID-19.

The chain couples TRBV24-1 to TRBJ2-3; weak D call: TRBD1 (6 bases). The CDR3 is 14 amino acids. V lost 3 bases to trimming and J lost 4 bases, with 10 bases between them. CDR1 is KGHDR, CDR2 SFDVKD, per germline. CDR3 nucleotide sequence: TGTGCCACCAGTGATCCTAAGGGGGCAGATACGCAGTATTTT. Translation: CATSDPKGADTQYF.

The genes are TRBV10-3 and TRBJ1-5; D is unclear. Germline values: CDR1 ENHRY, CDR2 SYGVKD. Deletions cut 0 bases from V and 9 bases from J, with 9 bases between. There are 13 residues in the CDR3. CDR3 nucleotide sequence: TGTGCCATCAGTGAGTCACCCGGGATGCCCCAGCATTTT. Protein product: CAISESPGMPQHF.

This rearrangement joins TRBV3-1 (or the pseudogene TRBV3-2) to TRBJ2-5; 7 bases agree with TRBD2. Germline-derived CDR1 and CDR2 are LGHDT and YNNKEL (reference sequence). This CDR3 is built from 17 residues. V dropped 6 bases and J dropped 2; count of bases not matched to a gene: 15. As DNA, the CDR3 is TGTGCCAGCAGGTCGATTTATCGGGGGGTGAAACAAGAGACCCAGTACTTC. Translating it yields CASRSIYRGVKQETQYF.

The chain combines TRBV19 with TRBJ2-2; the match to TRBD2 covers 15 bases. The CDR3 sequence is 17 residues long. Germline CDR1 is LNHDA and CDR2 is SQIVND (reference sequence). V shed 7 bases and J 1 base; nucleotides not matched to a gene: 4. In DNA, the CDR3 is TGTGCCAGTACCGGGACTAGCGGGGGGAAGAACACCGGGGAGCTGTTTTTT. Its translation: CASTGTSGGKNTGELFF. Using reference TRBV19 and TRBJ2-2 for the parts outside the CDR3, the full variable domain is DGGITQSPKYLFRKEGQNVTLSCEQNLNHDAMYWYRQDPGQGLRLIYYSQIVNDFQKGDIAEGYSVSREKKESFPLTVTSAQKNPTAFYLCASTGTSGGKNTGELFFGEGSRLTVL.

This clone was detected once. The chain links TRBV3-1 (or the pseudogene TRBV3-2) to TRBJ2-1; D possibly corresponds to TRBD2 (6 bases). CDR1 and CDR2 (germline): LGHDT, YNNKEL (reference sequence). Trimming left V 1 base short and J 10 bases short, with 17 bases between. The CDR3 is 15 residues long. The CDR3 nucleotides are TGTGCCAGCAGCCAAGGCCGGGACTTAGGGATAGAGCAGTTCTTC. It yields the protein CASSQGRDLGIEQFF.

The chain combines TRBV19 with TRBJ1-1; 7 bases align to TRBD1. Germline V CDR1 and CDR2: LNHDA, SQIVND (reference sequence). With V trimmed by 5 bases and J by 1 base, 4 bases remained unmatched. The CDR3 contains 14 residues. The CDR3 sequence is CASSHRDRNTEAFF. CDR3 nucleotides: TGTGCCAGTAGTCACCGGGACAGGAACACTGAAGCTTTCTTT.

The chain is built from TRBV4-2 and TRBJ1-4; D may be TRBD1 (5 bases). The CDR3 is made up of 16 amino acids. V lost 1 base to trimming and J lost 3 bases, with 12 bases between them. From germline, CDR1 is LGHNA and CDR2 YNFKEQ. The CDR3 protein is CASSQAQGASNEKLFF. Written as DNA, the CDR3 is TGTGCCAGCAGCCAAGCTCAAGGGGCTTCTAATGAAAAACTGTTTTTT.

This sequence joins TRBV7-9 and TRBJ2-3, with 7 bases matching TRBD2. Looked up from germline, CDR1 is SEHNR and CDR2 is FQNEAQ (reference sequence). This CDR3 is built from 17 residues. V trimming: 1 base; J trimming: 1 base; junction bases outside the gene matches: 8. In nucleotides, the CDR3 is TGTGCCAGCAGCTTAGTTAAGAGCGGGGACCGCACAGATACGCAGTATTTT. Translating it yields CASSLVKSGDRTDTQYF.

The V and J genes are TRBV12-5 and TRBJ1-5; D remains ambiguous. The CDR3 is 13 amino acids. The V end was cut by 3 bases, the J end by 4 bases, with 7 bases between. CDR1 and CDR2 (germline): LGHNT, FRNRAP. CDR3 nucleotides: TGTGCTAGTGGTTTATCGGGTAATCAGCCCCAGCATTTT. Its protein is CASGLSGNQPQHF.

V and J are TRBV6-4 and TRBJ1-2, with a tentative D call TRBD1 (6 bases). Trimming stripped 6 bases from V and 12 bases from J, with 17 bases between. This CDR3 spans 12 amino acids. In germline, CDR1 is MRHNA, CDR2 SNTAGT. DNA of the CDR3: TGTGCCAGCAGCGACCAGGGACAACTCCACACCTTC. Residues: CASSDQGQLHTF.

J is TRBJ2-6 and V is TRBV7-9; D possibly corresponds to TRBD1 (6 bases). Trimming stripped 5 bases from V and 11 bases from J, with 13 bases between. The CDR3 contains 13 residues. Germline CDR1 SEHNR, CDR2 FQNEAQ (reference sequence). The CDR3 spells CASSATGTDVLTF. CDR3 coding DNA: TGTGCCAGCAGCGCCACAGGGACGGACGTCCTGACTTTC.

This clone showed up many times. J is TRBJ2-2 and V is TRBV30; D may be TRBD1 (6 bases). Trimming removed 2 bases from V and 4 bases from J, with 14 bases in between. Germline CDR1 is GTSNPN and CDR2 is SVGIG (reference sequence). This CDR3 comprises 15 residues. In nucleotides, the CDR3 is TGTGCCTGGAGTCTCCCGGGCAGGGGCACCGGGGAGCTGTTTTTT. Protein: CAWSLPGRGTGELFF.

This chain joins TRBV28 and TRBJ1-2; 8 nucleotides line up with TRBD1. Trimming took 5 bases from V and 5 from J; bases not matched to a gene: 7. CDR1 is MDHEN and CDR2 is SYDVKM in the germline V gene. This CDR3 comprises 14 residues. In nucleotides, the CDR3 is TGTGCCAGCAGTAATCCAGGGGGCGTATATGGCTACACCTTC. It yields the protein CASSNPGGVYGYTF.

The V and J genes are TRBV11-3 and TRBJ2-2; 7 positions agree with TRBD1. The CDR3 consists of 17 residues. Germline V gene lookup returns CDR1 SGHNT and CDR2 YENEEA. V gave up 3 bases and J gave up 1 base; unmatched junction bases: 8. In DNA, the CDR3 is TGTGCCAGCAGCTTGTCCCGGACAGGAGGGAACACCGGGGAGCTGTTTTTT. This codes for CASSLSRTGGNTGELFF.

V usage is TRBV11-3 and J usage is TRBJ2-1, with 8 bases matching TRBD2. Germline V gene lookup returns CDR1 SGHNT and CDR2 YENEEA. There are 14 residues in the CDR3. V shed 1 base and J 8 bases; nucleotides not matched to a gene: 4. CDR3 residues: CASSLAGGFDEQFF. Here the CDR3 DNA reads TGTGCCAGCAGCTTAGCGGGAGGGTTCGATGAGCAGTTCTTC.

This clone appeared a single time. The chain combines TRBV6-5 with TRBJ1-1; 7 positions agree with TRBD1. CDR1 is MNHEY, CDR2 SVGAGI, per germline. The CDR3 length is 14 residues. The J segment lost 4 bases and the V segment lost 7 bases, leaving 9 bases of the junction unmatched. The CDR3 DNA follows: TGTGCCAGCATAAGCACAGGGGAAGTCACTGAAGCTTTCTTT. This sequence encodes CASISTGEVTEAFF.

The gene calls are TRBV5-1 and TRBJ1-1; TRBD1 is a possible D gene (5 bases). The CDR3 contains 13 residues. V gave up 1 base and J gave up 4 bases, with 8 bases separating them. CDR1 is SGHRS, CDR2 YFSETQ, per germline. CDR3 loop: CASSLWGVTEAFF. The CDR3 DNA sequence: TGCGCCAGCAGCTTGTGGGGGGTCACTGAAGCTTTCTTT.

This chain uses TRBV19 with TRBJ2-2; 7 nucleotides match TRBD2. Germline CDR1 reads LNHDA; CDR2 reads SQIVND (reference sequence). J lost 0 bases, V lost 5 bases, and 3 bases had no gene match. This CDR3 region has 15 residues. In DNA, the CDR3 is TGTGCCAGTAGTGAGGGAGGGCCGAACACCGGGGAGCTGTTTTTT. Amino acids: CASSEGGPNTGELFF.

V is TRBV3-1 (or the pseudogene TRBV3-2) and J is TRBJ2-7; 8 positions agree with TRBD1. The V and J ends lost 4 bases and 6 bases, in that order; junction bases with no gene match: 8. Germline CDR1 and CDR2: LGHDT and YNNKEL (reference sequence). The CDR3 totals 14 residues. CDR3 region: CASSLGQGAREQYF. In nucleotides, the CDR3 is TGTGCCAGCAGCCTCGGCCAGGGGGCGCGCGAGCAGTACTTC.

The chain recombines TRBV9 with TRBJ2-1, with TRBD2 identical over 7 bases. The J segment lost 0 bases and the V segment lost 5 bases, leaving 20 bases of the junction unmatched. The CDR3 totals 20 residues. Germline-derived CDR1 and CDR2 are SGDLS and YYNGEE. As DNA, the CDR3 is TGTGCCAGCAGTCGTAGGGGAAGCGGGGTTAATCTAATCTCCTACAATGAGCAGTTCTTC. It codes for CASSRRGSGVNLISYNEQFF.

This chain uses TRBV2 with TRBJ1-1; D ambiguous. The CDR3 runs to 13 residues. With 7 bases removed from V and 0 bases from J, the gap between germline ends came to 9 bases. Germline V gene data show CDR1 as SNHLY and CDR2 as FYNNEI. CDR3 protein: CASTRDMNTEAFF. In DNA, the CDR3 is TGTGCCAGCACCCGAGACATGAACACTGAAGCTTTCTTT.

The chain uses TRBV29-1 and TRBJ1-1, with D tentatively TRBD1 (5 bases). This CDR3 spans 12 amino acids. Trimming stripped 3 bases from V and 4 bases from J, with 9 bases between. The germline CDR1 and CDR2 sequences are SQVTM and ANQGSEA. The CDR3 bases are TGCAGCGTTGAGTTCGGGGGCACTGAAGCTTTCTTT. This gives the protein CSVEFGGTEAFF.

This chain links TRBV5-1 with TRBJ2-2; 9 nucleotides align to TRBD2. The CDR3 is 15 amino acids. Losses at the gene ends were 9 bases for V and 3 bases for J; bases not matched to a gene: 9. CDR1 is SGHRS and CDR2 is YFSETQ in the germline V gene. The CDR3 reads CATSWGLADTGELFF. The CDR3 region has the DNA TGCGCCACCTCCTGGGGACTAGCCGACACCGGGGAGCTGTTTTTT.

The rearrangement uses TRBV6-5 and TRBJ2-3; 8 nucleotides agree with TRBD2. Germline CDR1 reads MNHEY; CDR2 reads SVGAGI. CDR3 length equals 14 residues. The trim removed 6 bases at V and 1 base at J, leaving 3 bases unmatched. The CDR3 protein is CASSPLAGTDTQYF. DNA for the CDR3: TGTGCCAGCAGCCCACTAGCGGGCACAGATACGCAGTATTTT.

The chain is built from TRBV30 and TRBJ2-5; D gene ambiguous. There are 12 residues in the CDR3. Between the trimmed V and J ends, which lost 2 bases and 5 bases, there was a span of 9 bases. The germline V gene encodes CDR1 GTSNPN and CDR2 SVGIG (reference sequence). CDR3 nucleotide sequence: TGTGCCTGGAGTACTTACGGGGAGACCCAGTACTTC. This translates into CAWSTYGETQYF.

There are a few counts of this clone. The J gene is TRBJ2-7, the V gene TRBV7-6; TRBD2 is a possible D gene (6 bases). The V end lost 0 bases, the J end lost 3 bases, and 12 bases lay between the germline ends. Germline CDR1 reads SGHVS; CDR2 reads FNYEAQ. The CDR3 extends over 15 amino acids. CDR3 coding DNA: TGTGCCAGCAGCTTAGCCTTCGGGGGAAACTACGAGCAGTACGTC. This sequence encodes CASSLAFGGNYEQYV.

The chain combines TRBV5-1 with TRBJ2-1; 7 bases agree with TRBD1. The CDR3 contains 14 residues. With V trimmed by 6 bases and J by 5 bases, 8 bases remained unmatched. The V gene's germline CDR1 is SGHRS and CDR2 YFSETQ. The CDR3 here is CASTTGTANNEQFF. CDR3 DNA sequence: TGCGCCAGCACTACTGGGACAGCTAACAATGAGCAGTTCTTC.

The chain employs TRBV27 and TRBJ1-4, with TRBD1 matching over 9 bases. In germline, CDR1 is MNHEY, CDR2 SMNVEV (reference sequence). CDR3 length equals 17 residues. J lost 4 bases, V lost 5 bases, and 11 bases had no gene match. CDR3 in amino acids: CASSLNHGTGFNEKLFF. Here the CDR3 DNA reads TGTGCCAGCAGTCTAAATCACGGGACAGGGTTTAATGAAAAACTGTTTTTT.

The chain combines TRBV7-8 with TRBJ1-1; tentatively, D is TRBD1 (5 bases). V shed 1 base and J shed 7 bases, with 16 bases lying between them. The CDR3 length is 15 residues. Germline CDR1 and CDR2: SGHVS and FQNEAQ. The CDR3 DNA reads as TGTGCCAGCAGCTTAGGGGCCGTCGGGGGTAATGAAGCTTTCTTT. Translating it yields CASSLGAVGGNEAFF.